This T cell receptor (beta chain) is from a study of blood T cell repertoires in COVID-19. For the study at large: COVID-19 samples collected from the United States, Italy and Spain covered acute and convalescent phases.

Original handling: Amplification of reference gene primers provided the estimated nucleated cell counts. The assay was immunoSEQ multiplex PCR, and TCRdb's table has in-frame clones only and misses some. V, J and clone size are taken as reported in that table, and D and trimming were inferred from the DNA itself. Of roughly 50,000 clones listed, approximately 89% are singletons. Trimming shortened V by 6 bases and J by 3 bases, and 8 bases separated the two germline ends. The V gene's germline CDR1 is SNHLY and CDR2 FYNNEI. CDR3 size: 13 residues. Sequenced input: peripheral blood. V is TRBV2 and J is TRBJ2-2; perhaps TRBD1 as D (5 bases). This receptor was obtained from a woman aged 55-70 years with active COVID-19. The CDR3 DNA is TGTGCCAGCAGAGGACACTACACCGGGGAGCTGTTTTTT. Its translation: CASRGHYTGELFF.